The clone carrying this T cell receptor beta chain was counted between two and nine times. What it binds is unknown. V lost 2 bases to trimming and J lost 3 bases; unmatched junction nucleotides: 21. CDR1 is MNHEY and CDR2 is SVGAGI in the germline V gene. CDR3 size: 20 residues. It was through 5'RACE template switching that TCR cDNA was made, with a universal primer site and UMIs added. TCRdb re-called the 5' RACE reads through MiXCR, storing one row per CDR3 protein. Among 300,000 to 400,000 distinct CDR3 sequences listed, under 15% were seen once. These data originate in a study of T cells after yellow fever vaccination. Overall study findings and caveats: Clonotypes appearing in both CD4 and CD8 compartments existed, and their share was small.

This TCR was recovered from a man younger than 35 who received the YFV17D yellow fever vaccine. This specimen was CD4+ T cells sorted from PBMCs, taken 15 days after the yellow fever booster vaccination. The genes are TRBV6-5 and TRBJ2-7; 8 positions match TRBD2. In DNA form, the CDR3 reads TGTGCCAGCAGTTACAAGGCCCCGGGACTAGGCCCCCGGGGAGGCTACGAGCAGTACTTC. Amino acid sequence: CASSYKAPGLGPRGGYEQYF.